A selection of T cell receptor beta chains follows, all from one sample in a study of blood T cell repertoires in COVID-19. Clones were read by immunoSEQ multiplex PCR, and TCRdb kept only the in-frame ones, dropping some. The table has around 38,000 clones, about 89% seen once. Sequencing was carried out using peripheral blood. Receptors originate from a human donor in a cohort sampled during active COVID-19. Both conserved end residues are part of each CDR3. The D gene is left open where the match is weak. Not every row has a clone size; where given, it reads once, few, many or a size class.

CDR3: CASTSQGRGRTEAFF
DNA: TGCGCCAGCACCTCCCAGGGCAGGGGTAGGACTGAAGCTTTCTTT
V: TRBV4-1
D: -
size: -
J: TRBJ1-1

CDR3: CASSLVAVYNEQFF
DNA: TGTGCCAGCAGCTTAGTGGCCGTTTACAATGAGCAGTTCTTC
V: TRBV11-2
D: -
size: -
J: TRBJ2-1

CDR3: CASSQTQRANYGYTF
DNA: TGTGCCAGTAGTCAAACTCAGAGGGCTAACTATGGCTACACCTTC
V: TRBV19
D: -
size: -
J: TRBJ1-2

CDR3: CASSLRTVAGNPRGEQFF
DNA: TGTGCCAGCAGCTTAAGGACCGTAGCGGGAAACCCACGGGGTGAGCAGTTCTTC
V: TRBV7-2
D: TRBD2
size: -
J: TRBJ2-1

CDR3: CASSPEGLSSNQPQHF
DNA: TGTGCCAGCAGCCCGGAGGGCCTTAGTAGCAATCAGCCCCAGCATTTT
V: TRBV7-8
D: -
size: -
J: TRBJ1-5

CDR3: CAWSVEANYGYTF
DNA: TGTGCCTGGAGTGTAGAGGCTAACTATGGCTACACCTTC
V: TRBV30
D: -
size: once
J: TRBJ1-2

CDR3: CASSSPPGSPDTQYF
DNA: TGTGCCAGCAGCTCCCCCCCGGGGTCCCCAGATACGCAGTATTTT
V: TRBV7-2
D: -
size: -
J: TRBJ2-3

CDR3: CASREYTGELFF
DNA: TGTGCCAGTAGGGAGTACACCGGGGAGCTGTTTTTT
V: TRBV19
D: -
size: -
J: TRBJ2-2

CDR3: CATQGLDSYEQYF
DNA: TGTGCCACTCAGGGGTTAGACAGCTACGAGCAGTACTTC
V: TRBV19
D: -
size: -
J: TRBJ2-7

CDR3: CASSLYTQGEQFF
DNA: TGTGCCAGCAGTTTATATACCCAGGGTGAGCAGTTCTTC
V: TRBV27
D: -
size: -
J: TRBJ2-1

CDR3: CASRRGLSPEKLFF
DNA: TGTGCCAGCAGGAGGGGGCTTAGTCCCGAAAAACTGTTTTTT
V: TRBV7-2
D: TRBD1
size: -
J: TRBJ1-4

CDR3: CSVRDRALAGELFF
DNA: TGCAGCGTCCGGGACAGGGCCTTGGCGGGGGAGCTGTTTTTT
V: TRBV29-1
D: TRBD1
size: -
J: TRBJ2-2

CDR3: CASSPGGTGGRNEQYF
DNA: TGTGCCAGTAGTCCGGGCGGGACAGGGGGCAGGAACGAGCAGTACTTC
V: TRBV19
D: TRBD1
size: -
J: TRBJ2-7

CDR3: CAWSVFFGTAYGYTF
DNA: TGTGCCTGGAGTGTATTTTTCGGGACAGCTTATGGCTACACCTTC
V: TRBV30
D: TRBD1
size: -
J: TRBJ1-2

CDR3: CASSGTGTIGSYEQYF
DNA: TGTGCCAGCAGCGGAACAGGGACAATCGGCTCCTACGAGCAGTACTTC
V: TRBV11-2
D: -
size: -
J: TRBJ2-7

CDR3: CASSLATGDTDTQYF
DNA: TGTGCCAGCAGCTTAGCCACGGGGGACACAGATACGCAGTATTTT
V: TRBV11-2
D: -
size: -
J: TRBJ2-3

CDR3: CASSEWTSGGNEQFF
DNA: TGTGCCAGCAGTGAATGGACTAGCGGGGGGAATGAGCAGTTCTTC
V: TRBV25-1
D: TRBD2
size: -
J: TRBJ2-1

CDR3: CASSLGQGTGELFF
DNA: TGCGCCAGCAGCTTGGGACAGGGGACCGGGGAGCTGTTTTTT
V: TRBV5-1
D: TRBD1
size: -
J: TRBJ2-2

CDR3: CASSREGSAGYGYTF
DNA: TGTGCCAGTAGTAGAGAGGGGTCGGCGGGCTATGGCTACACCTTC
V: TRBV19
D: -
size: -
J: TRBJ1-2

CDR3: CASSQDGIEDNEQFF
DNA: TGCGCCAGCAGCCAAGACGGGATCGAGGACAATGAGCAGTTCTTC
V: TRBV4-1
D: -
size: -
J: TRBJ2-1

CDR3: CASSSQGWAGELFF
DNA: TGTGCCAGCAGCTCCCAGGGTTGGGCCGGGGAGCTGTTTTTT
V: TRBV9
D: -
size: -
J: TRBJ2-2